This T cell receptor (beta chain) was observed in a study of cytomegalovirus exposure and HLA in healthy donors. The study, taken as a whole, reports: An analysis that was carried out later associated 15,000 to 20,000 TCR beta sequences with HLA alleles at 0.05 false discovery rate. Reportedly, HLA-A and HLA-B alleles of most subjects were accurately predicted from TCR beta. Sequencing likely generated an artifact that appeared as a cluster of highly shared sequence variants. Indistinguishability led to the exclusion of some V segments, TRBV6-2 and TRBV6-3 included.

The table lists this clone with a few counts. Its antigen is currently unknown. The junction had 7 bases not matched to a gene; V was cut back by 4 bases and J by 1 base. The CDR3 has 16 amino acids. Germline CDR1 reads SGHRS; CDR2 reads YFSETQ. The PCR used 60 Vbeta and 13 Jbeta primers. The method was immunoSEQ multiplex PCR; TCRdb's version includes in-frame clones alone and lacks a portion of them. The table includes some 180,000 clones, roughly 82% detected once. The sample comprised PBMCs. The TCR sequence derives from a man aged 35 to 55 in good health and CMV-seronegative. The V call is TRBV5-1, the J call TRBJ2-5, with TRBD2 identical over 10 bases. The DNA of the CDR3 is TGCGCCAGCAGCGCTTTGAGCGGGGGGGCCCAAGAGACCCAGTACTTC. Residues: CASSALSGGAQETQYF.